This is a list of T cell receptor beta chains from one sample in a study of shared clonotypes between healthy human individuals. The assay was immunoSEQ multiplex PCR, and TCRdb's table has in-frame clones only and misses some. This repertoire shows 400,000 to 600,000 clones, roughly 95% found once; its top ten account for nearly 0.065%. Sample: naive CD4+ T cells sorted from blood. These receptors were taken from a woman in her twenties or thirties in good health. Both conserved end residues are part of each CDR3. The D gene is left open where the match is weak. Rows may omit the clone size; those that give it use once, few, many or a size class.

>.|TRBJ2-3|TRBV7-2|.
CASSLAPGSTDTQYF
TGTGCCAGCAGCTTAGCCCCTGGGAGCACAGATACGCAGTATTTT
>.|TRBJ2-7|TRBV5-4|.
CASSLGGKLPYEQYF
TGTGCCAGCAGCTTGGGGGGGAAACTTCCCTACGAGCAGTACTTC
>.|TRBJ1-2|TRBV6-5|.
CASSKDRFRYTF
TGTGCCAGCAGCAAGGACCGATTTCGCTACACCTTC
>.|TRBJ2-7|TRBV28|.
CASSLQSGSPQYF
TGTGCCAGCAGTTTACAATCGGGCAGTCCGCAGTACTTC
>TRBD2|TRBJ2-3|TRBV5-1|.
CASSYLLADTDTQYF
TGCGCCAGTTCGTACCTTCTAGCGGACACAGATACGCAGTATTTT
>.|TRBJ2-3|TRBV5-1|.
CASSLTFSGEGDTQYF
TGCGCCAGCAGCTTGACATTCTCCGGAGAGGGAGATACGCAGTATTTT
>TRBD1|TRBJ2-7|TRBV5-6|.
CASSPRGRGRSYEQYF
TGTGCCAGCAGCCCCCGGGGTAGGGGGCGAAGTTACGAGCAGTACTTC
>.|TRBJ1-3|TRBV6-5|.
CASRPGLGPTNTIYF
TGTGCCAGCAGGCCTGGTTTAGGGCCGACAAACACCATATATTTT
>.|TRBJ2-7|TRBV12-1|.
CARYLTRGRSDEQYF
TGTGCCAGATACCTGACCAGGGGGCGTTCGGACGAGCAGTACTTC
>TRBD1|TRBJ2-7|TRBV2|.
CASTGGYLSYEQYF
TGTGCCAGCACAGGGGGCTATTTGTCCTACGAGCAGTACTTC
>.|TRBJ2-5|TRBV5-1|.
CASSSPAQETQYF
TGCGCCAGCAGCAGCCCCGCACAAGAGACCCAGTACTTC
>.|TRBJ1-1|TRBV2|once
CASSGGIMNTEAFF
TGTGCCAGCAGTGGAGGCATCATGAACACTGAAGCTTTCTTT
>TRBD1|TRBJ2-1|TRBV28|.
CASSLTGQAKNEQFF
TGTGCCAGCAGTTTGACGGGACAGGCAAAAAATGAGCAGTTCTTC
>TRBD1|TRBJ2-4|TRBV27|.
CASSATGTGNIQYF
TGTGCCAGCAGTGCGACCGGGACAGGAAACATTCAGTACTTC
>.|TRBJ2-7|TRBV7-2|.
CASSLGSRWNLAEQYF
TGTGCCAGCAGCTTAGGTTCCCGGTGGAATTTAGCCGAGCAGTACTTC
>.|TRBJ2-7|TRBV7-9|.
CASSLLDSYEQYF
TGTGCCAGCAGCTTACTAGACTCCTACGAGCAGTACTTC
>TRBD2|TRBJ2-1|TRBV27|.
CASSLSRTSGAPNEQFF
TGTGCCAGCAGTCTCTCCCGGACTAGCGGGGCCCCCAATGAGCAGTTCTTC
>.|TRBJ2-7|TRBV28|.
CASSPLLDRAYEQYF
TGTGCCAGCAGCCCACTACTGGACAGAGCCTACGAGCAGTACTTC
>TRBD1|TRBJ1-1|TRBV27|.
CASSSTGANTEAFF
TGTGCCAGCAGTTCGACAGGGGCGAACACTGAAGCTTTCTTT
>TRBD1|TRBJ2-7|TRBV7-2|.
CASSKQGQYEQYF
TGTGCCAGCAGTAAACAGGGGCAGTACGAGCAGTACTTC
>TRBD2|TRBJ2-7|TRBV19|.
CASSKEGGRPGHEQYF
TGTGCCAGTAGTAAGGAGGGAGGGAGGCCGGGCCACGAGCAGTACTTC
>.|TRBJ1-4|TRBV28|.
CASSLLYREKLFF
TGTGCCAGCAGTTTATTGTATCGCGAAAAACTGTTTTTT
>.|TRBJ1-1|TRBV28|.
CASSPSPSTEAFF
TGTGCCAGCTCCCCTTCCCCCAGCACTGAAGCTTTCTTT
>.|TRBJ1-6|TRBV4-1|.
CASSQVGTNNSPLHF
TGCGCCAGCAGCCAAGTAGGGACAAATAATTCACCCCTCCACTTT
>TRBD1|TRBJ2-7|TRBV2|.
CASKSPGQGNAEQYF
TGTGCCAGCAAATCTCCGGGACAGGGGAACGCCGAGCAGTACTTC
>.|TRBJ1-1|TRBV11-3|.
CASSFTGDTEAFF
TGTGCCAGCAGCTTCACCGGGGATACTGAAGCTTTCTTT
>.|TRBJ2-7|TRBV30|.
CAWSVGLWQYF
TGTGCCTGGAGTGTAGGACTTTGGCAGTACTTC
>.|TRBJ2-4|TRBV28|.
CASSSVQLLAKNIQYF
TGTGCCAGCAGTTCCGTCCAGCTACTAGCCAAAAACATTCAGTACTTC
>TRBD1|TRBJ1-2|TRBV19|.
CASSISPGGVYGYTF
TGTGCCAGTAGTATTTCGCCAGGGGGTGTCTATGGCTACACCTTC
>.|TRBJ2-7|TRBV19|.
CASSRQGINEQYF
TGTGCCAGCTCCAGGCAGGGTATTAACGAGCAGTACTTC
>TRBD1|TRBJ1-1|TRBV7-9|.
CASSLTGESMTAFF
TGTGCCAGCAGCTTGACAGGGGAGTCCATGACCGCTTTCTTT
>.|TRBJ2-1|TRBV19|.
CASSKASTPLRNEQFF
TGTGCCAGTAGTAAAGCCTCCACTCCCCTTCGCAATGAGCAGTTCTTC
>.|TRBJ2-6|TRBV28|once
CASSTSGANVLTF
TGTGCCAGCAGTACATCTGGGGCCAACGTCCTGACTTTC
>.|TRBJ2-3|TRBV7-2|.
CASSLGSRRGDTQYF
TGTGCCAGCAGCTTAGGGTCCCGAAGGGGAGATACGCAGTATTTT
>.|TRBJ1-3|TRBV11-2|.
CASSPRVSGNTIYF
TGTGCCAGCAGCCCCAGGGTTTCTGGAAACACCATATATTTT
>.|TRBJ1-1|TRBV28|.
CASSPVWGSNTEAFF
TGTGCCAGCAGTCCAGTCTGGGGGAGTAACACTGAAGCTTTCTTT